This T cell receptor beta chain derives from a study of PD-1 blockade in classical Hodgkin lymphoma. Study in general: Intravenous nivolumab at 3 mg/kg was given to patients every 2 weeks.

For this clone: Its target is not known.

From germline, CDR1 is MNHNY and CDR2 SVGAGI (reference sequence). The CDR3 spans 16 residues. Between the trimmed V and J ends, which lost 5 bases and 0 bases, there was a span of 15 bases. Profiled with immunoSEQ multiplex PCR; TCRdb holds only in-frame clones, not every one. Of about 17,000 clones detected, around 78% appear once; the ten largest clones hold around 1.9%. Regarding time point: cycle 4 day 1 (C4D1), after more than five weeks of nivolumab. Brentuximab vedotin exposure varied among the patients, all of whom had relapsed after autologous stem cell transplantation. Purification of CD4+ T cells from thawed PBMCs was performed via magnetic negative selection. Patients had relapsed/refractory classical Hodgkin lymphoma with complete response, partial response or progressive disease as best response. Notes on the study in general: Healthy donors reportedly exceeded newly diagnosed patients in baseline TCR diversity.

This material consisted of CD4+ T cells from blood, taken before the fourth cycle of nivolumab. The clonotype comes from a human donor with classical Hodgkin lymphoma. The genes are TRBV6-6 and TRBJ2-3; D remains unclear. CDR3 in amino acids: CASSPPKTISTDTQYF. The CDR3 DNA is TGTGCCAGCAGTCCGCCCAAAACAATTAGCACAGATACGCAGTATTTT.